Listed here are 16 T cell receptor beta chains from one sample, sequenced in a study of blood T cell repertoires in COVID-19. The table came from immunoSEQ multiplex PCR; TCRdb's copy has only in-frame clones and leaves some out. In the table there are 220,000 or so clones, 80% to 85% of which are singletons. The sequenced sample consisted of peripheral blood. The receptor set was obtained from a woman aged 30 to 39 who had recovered from COVID-19.

The chain combines TRBV6-5 with TRBJ2-2; 7 positions agree with TRBD1. CDR1 and CDR2 (germline): MNHEY, SVGAGI. V lost 7 bases and J lost 12; bases outside the gene matches: 14. This CDR3 comprises 14 residues. The CDR3 region is CASNPGQDPGQLFF. The CDR3 region has the DNA TGTGCCAGCAATCCCGGACAGGACCCCGGTCAGCTGTTTTTT.

The table lists this clone with a few counts. The V gene is TRBV5-1, the J gene TRBJ1-2, with TRBD1 matching 7 bases. Germline assignment: CDR1 SGHRS and CDR2 YFSETQ. The CDR3 is 16 residues long. V was pared by 0 bases and J by 0 bases, with 5 bases of the junction left unmatched. The CDR3 protein is CASSLGRDRANYGYTF. In DNA form, the CDR3 reads TGCGCCAGCAGCTTGGGCCGGGACAGAGCTAACTATGGCTACACCTTC. The variable domain in full, with the rest retrieved from reference TRBV5-1 and TRBJ1-2, is KAGVTQTPRYLIKTRGQQVTLSCSPISGHRSVSWYQQTPGQGLQFLFEYFSETQRNKGNFPGRFSGRQFSNSRSEMNVSTLELGDSALYLCASSLGRDRANYGYTFGSGTRLTVV.

This clone showed up just a few times. At one end, the junction sequence differs from germline, possibly due to a read error. The rearrangement joins TRBV5-1 to TRBJ1-1, with D possibly being TRBD1 (5 bases). The CDR3 runs 15 residues. CDR1 is SGHRS, CDR2 YFSETQ, per germline. As DNA, the CDR3 is TGCGCCAGCAGCTCGCTACCCAGGGCCGGACAAGGAACTCGATTT. Its translation is CASSSLPRAGQGTRF. Using reference TRBV5-1 and TRBJ1-1 for the parts outside the CDR3, the full variable domain is KAGVTQTPRYLIKTRGQQVTLSCSPISGHRSVSWYQQTPGQGLQFLFEYFSETQRNKGNFPGRFSGRQFSNSRSEMNVSTLELGDSALYLCASSSLPRAGQGTRFGQGTRLTVV.

The CDR3 coding sequence is TGTGCCAGCAGTTTCGGGACAGGGTCCACCGGGGAGCTGTTTTTT. It specifies CASSFGTGSTGELFF. This rearrangement joins TRBV27 to TRBJ2-2; 9 nucleotides line up with TRBD1. With 3 bases clipped from V and 4 bases from J, the junction kept 3 bases outside the gene matches. The CDR3 has 15 residues. From germline, CDR1 is MNHEY and CDR2 SMNVEV (reference sequence).

This chain links TRBV5-1 with TRBJ1-4; D is perhaps TRBD1 (5 bases). V was clipped by 4 bases and J by 7 bases, with 11 bases between them. The germline gives CDR1 SGHRS, CDR2 YFSETQ. The CDR3 spans 13 residues. For the CDR3, the DNA is TGCGCCAGCAGCCTAGGAGACAGTGAAAAACTGTTTTTT. This gives the protein CASSLGDSEKLFF.

V gene TRBV19 combines with J gene TRBJ1-4, with 9 nucleotides matching TRBD1. The CDR3 is 15 residues long. From germline, CDR1 is LNHDA and CDR2 SQIVND (reference sequence). V gave up 7 bases and J gave up 8 bases; unmatched junction bases: 11. CDR3 sequence reads: CASTPGQGRKEKLFF. CDR3 in DNA: TGTGCCAGTACCCCTGGACAGGGGAGGAAAGAAAAACTGTTTTTT.

This clone was seen repeatedly, ten times or more. This chain uses TRBV27 with TRBJ2-7; 10 bases are a match to TRBD2. The trim removed 2 bases at V and 3 bases at J, leaving 10 bases unmatched. The CDR3 is made up of 17 amino acids. Germline CDR1 reads MNHEY; CDR2 reads SMNVEV (reference sequence). CDR3 region: CASSLGLADGPYYEQYF. CDR3 nucleotides: TGTGCCAGCAGTTTAGGACTAGCGGATGGACCCTACTACGAGCAGTACTTC.

In this sample, this clone turned up a few times. This chain links TRBV3-1 (or the pseudogene TRBV3-2) with TRBJ2-7, with TRBD2 matching 14 bases. The V and J ends lost 2 bases and 3 bases, in that order; junction bases with no gene match: 6. CDR1 is LGHDT and CDR2 is YNNKEL in the germline V gene (reference sequence). The length of the CDR3 is 17 residues. CDR3 region: CASSQNPGLAGGYEQYF. CDR3 bases: TGTGCCAGCAGCCAAAACCCCGGACTAGCGGGGGGCTACGAGCAGTACTTC.

This clone was seen once. CDR3 coding DNA: TGTGCCAGCAGCGGCAGGGGAAGGGGAAGCTCTGGAAACACCATATATTTT. It translates to CASSGRGRGSSGNTIYF. V and J are TRBV28 and TRBJ1-3; D might be TRBD1 (6 bases). V was pared by 6 bases and J by 0 bases, with 18 bases between. The CDR3 is 17 residues long. Germline assignment: CDR1 MDHEN and CDR2 SYDVKM.

The CDR3 spells CSVNRALQGEQYF. The CDR3 nucleotides read TGCAGCGTTAACAGGGCCCTTCAGGGCGAGCAGTACTTC. The rearrangement uses TRBV29-1 and TRBJ2-7; D is possibly TRBD1 (6 bases). Trimming took off 5 bases at V and 6 bases at J, with 17 bases between the two ends. Germline V gene data show CDR1 as SQVTM and CDR2 as ANQGSEA. There are 13 residues in the CDR3.

The CDR3 sequence: CATSDFFNQPQHF. The CDR3 region has the DNA TGTGCCACCAGTGATTTCTTCAATCAGCCCCAGCATTTT. The genes are TRBV24-1 and TRBJ1-5; D is ambiguous. The V gene lost 1 base and the J gene lost 3 bases, with 3 bases spanning the gap. This CDR3 region has 13 residues. Germline V lookup: CDR1 KGHDR, CDR2 SFDVKD.

This rearrangement joins TRBV19 to TRBJ2-7; tentatively, D is TRBD2 (6 bases). Trimming took off 1 base at V and 1 base at J, with 11 bases between the two ends. This CDR3 is 15 amino acids long. CDR1 is LNHDA and CDR2 is SQIVND in the germline V gene (reference sequence). CDR3 region: CASSIGRGRSYEQYF. CDR3 coding DNA: TGTGCCAGTAGTATAGGTAGAGGGAGGTCCTACGAGCAGTACTTC.

This clone appeared a single time. The chain has TRBV5-4 and TRBJ1-1; D gene ambiguous. This CDR3 spans 16 amino acids. Germline CDR1 and CDR2: SGHNT and YYREEE (reference sequence). V was clipped by 0 bases and J by 4 bases, with 16 bases between them. CDR3 DNA sequence: TGTGCCAGCAGCTTGGTCCGGGGAGGTTGGGGCACTGAAGCTTTCTTT. Its protein product is CASSLVRGGWGTEAFF.

This clone was counted at least ten times. Other DNA sequences in the same sample also yield this CDR3. The CDR3 protein is CASRPGQNTGELFF. Here the CDR3 DNA reads TGTGCCAGCAGGCCGGGACAGAACACCGGGGAGCTGTTTTTT. The genes are TRBV6-5 and TRBJ2-2; D possibly corresponds to TRBD1 (6 bases). Germline V gene sequence: CDR1 MNHEY, CDR2 SVGAGI. V was cut by 6 bases and J by 1 base, with 9 bases left in between. The CDR3 loop spans 14 amino acids.

The CDR3 DNA sequence: TGTGCCACCAGCCCGGCCTCGGCCTCAGGGGCACGCTACAATGAGCAGTTCTTC. Translating it yields CATSPASASGARYNEQFF. The genes are TRBV24-1 and TRBJ2-1; TRBD1 is a possible D gene (6 bases). Germline V CDR1 and CDR2: KGHDR, SFDVKD. Between the trimmed V and J ends, which lost 7 bases and 3 bases, there was a span of 24 bases. CDR3 size: 18 residues.

This clone was counted between two and nine times. The rearrangement uses TRBV6-1 and TRBJ1-3; D is undetermined. This CDR3 is built from 18 residues. V lost 3 bases, J lost 3 bases, and 21 bases lay in between. Germline assignment: CDR1 MNHNS and CDR2 SASEGT. The CDR3 DNA sequence: TGTGCCAGCAGTGACAGACGACTTAGTCTGGTCGATGGAAACACCATATATTTT. As protein: CASSDRRLSLVDGNTIYF.